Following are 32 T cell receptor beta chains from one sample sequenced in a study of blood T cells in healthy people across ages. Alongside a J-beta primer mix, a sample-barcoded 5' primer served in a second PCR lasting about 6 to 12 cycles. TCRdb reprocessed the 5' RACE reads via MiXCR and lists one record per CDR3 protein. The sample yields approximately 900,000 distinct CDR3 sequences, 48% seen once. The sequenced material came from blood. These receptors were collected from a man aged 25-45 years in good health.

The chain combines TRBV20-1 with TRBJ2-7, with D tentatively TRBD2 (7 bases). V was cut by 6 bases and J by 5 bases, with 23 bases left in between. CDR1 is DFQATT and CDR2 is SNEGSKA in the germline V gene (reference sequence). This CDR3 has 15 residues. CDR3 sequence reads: CSATSGDTGRNEQYF. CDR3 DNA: TGCAGTGCGACTTCCGGGGACACCGGGAGGAACGAGCAGTACTTC.

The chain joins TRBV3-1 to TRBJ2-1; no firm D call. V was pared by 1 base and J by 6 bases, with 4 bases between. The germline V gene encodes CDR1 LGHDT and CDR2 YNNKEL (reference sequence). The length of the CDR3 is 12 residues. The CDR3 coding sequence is TGTGCCAGCAGCCAAGTATTCAATGAGCAGTTCTTC. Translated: CASSQVFNEQFF.

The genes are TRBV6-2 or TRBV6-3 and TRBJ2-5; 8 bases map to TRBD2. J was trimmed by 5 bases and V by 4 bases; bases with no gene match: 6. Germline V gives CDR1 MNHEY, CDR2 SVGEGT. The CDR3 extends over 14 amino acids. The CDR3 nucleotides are TGTGCCAGCAGTTCGGGACTAGTCGGGGAGACCCAGTACTTC. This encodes CASSSGLVGETQYF.

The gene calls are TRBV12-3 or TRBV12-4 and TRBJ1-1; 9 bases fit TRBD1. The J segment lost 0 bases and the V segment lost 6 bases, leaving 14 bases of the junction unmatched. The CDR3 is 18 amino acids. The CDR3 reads CASSPSGTGSVMNTEAFF. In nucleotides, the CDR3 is TGTGCCAGCAGCCCTTCCGGGACAGGGTCGGTGATGAACACTGAAGCTTTCTTT.

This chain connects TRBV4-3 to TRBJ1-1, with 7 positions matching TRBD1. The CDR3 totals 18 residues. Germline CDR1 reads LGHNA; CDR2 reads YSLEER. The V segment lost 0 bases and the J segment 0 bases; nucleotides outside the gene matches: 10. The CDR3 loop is CASSQDSQGPPMNTEAFF. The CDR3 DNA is TGCGCCAGCAGCCAAGACTCACAGGGGCCCCCTATGAACACTGAAGCTTTCTTT.

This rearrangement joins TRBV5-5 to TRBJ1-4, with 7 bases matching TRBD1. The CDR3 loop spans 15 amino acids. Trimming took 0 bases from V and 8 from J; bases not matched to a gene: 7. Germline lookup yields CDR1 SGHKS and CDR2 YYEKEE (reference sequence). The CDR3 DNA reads TGTGCCAGCAGCTTGGTTCCAAGACAGGGCGAAAAACTGTTTTTT. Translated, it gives CASSLVPRQGEKLFF.

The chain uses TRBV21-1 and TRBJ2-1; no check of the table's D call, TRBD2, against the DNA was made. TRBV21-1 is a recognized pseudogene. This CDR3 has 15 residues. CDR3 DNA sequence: TGTGCCAGCACCCAACTAGCGGGGGTATACAATGAGCAGTTCTTC. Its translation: CASTQLAGVYNEQFF.

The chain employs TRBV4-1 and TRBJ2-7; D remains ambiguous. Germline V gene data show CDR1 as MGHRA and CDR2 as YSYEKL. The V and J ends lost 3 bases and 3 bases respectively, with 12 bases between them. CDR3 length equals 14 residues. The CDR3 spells CASSHRTESYEQYF. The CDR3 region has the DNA TGCGCCAGCAGCCATAGGACGGAAAGCTACGAGCAGTACTTC.

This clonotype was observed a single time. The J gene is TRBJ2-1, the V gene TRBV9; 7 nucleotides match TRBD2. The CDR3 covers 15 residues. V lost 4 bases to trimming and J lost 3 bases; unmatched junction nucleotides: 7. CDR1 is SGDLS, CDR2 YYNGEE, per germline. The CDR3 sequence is CASSPRDYLYNEQFF. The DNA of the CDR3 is TGTGCCAGCAGCCCCCGGGACTACCTCTACAATGAGCAGTTCTTC.

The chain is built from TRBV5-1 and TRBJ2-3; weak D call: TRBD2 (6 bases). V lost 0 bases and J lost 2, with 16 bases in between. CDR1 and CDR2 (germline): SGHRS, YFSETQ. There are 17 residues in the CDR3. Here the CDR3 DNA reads TGCGCCAGCAGCTTGGCTAGCGACGTGTATTCCACAGATACGCAGTATTTT. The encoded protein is CASSLASDVYSTDTQYF.

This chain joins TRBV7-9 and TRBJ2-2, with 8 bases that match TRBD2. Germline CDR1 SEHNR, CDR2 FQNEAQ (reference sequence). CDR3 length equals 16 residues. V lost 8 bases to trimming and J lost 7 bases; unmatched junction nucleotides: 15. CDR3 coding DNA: TGTGCCAGCCAGGGCCAGGGGCGGGAGGTCGTCGGGGAGCTGTTTTTT. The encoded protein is CASQGQGREVVGELFF.

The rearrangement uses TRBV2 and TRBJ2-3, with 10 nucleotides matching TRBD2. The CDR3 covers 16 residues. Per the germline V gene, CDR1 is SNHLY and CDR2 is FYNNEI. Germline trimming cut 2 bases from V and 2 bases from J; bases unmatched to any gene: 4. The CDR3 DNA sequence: TGTGCCAGCAGTGAATGGACTAGCGGCACCACAGATACGCAGTATTTT. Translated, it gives CASSEWTSGTTDTQYF.

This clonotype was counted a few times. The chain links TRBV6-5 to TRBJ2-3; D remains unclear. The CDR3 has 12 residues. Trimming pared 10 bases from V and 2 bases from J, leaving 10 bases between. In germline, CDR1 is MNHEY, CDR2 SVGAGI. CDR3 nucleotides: TGTGCCACTCGTTTCGCCACAGATACGCAGTATTTT. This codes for CATRFATDTQYF.

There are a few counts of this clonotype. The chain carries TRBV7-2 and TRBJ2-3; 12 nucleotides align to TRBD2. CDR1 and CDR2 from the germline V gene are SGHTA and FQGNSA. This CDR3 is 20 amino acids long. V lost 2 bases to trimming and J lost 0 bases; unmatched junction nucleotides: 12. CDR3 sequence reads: CASSLRLAGGNNPSTDTQYF. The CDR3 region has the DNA TGTGCCAGCAGCTTAAGGCTAGCGGGGGGGAACAACCCTAGCACAGATACGCAGTATTTT.

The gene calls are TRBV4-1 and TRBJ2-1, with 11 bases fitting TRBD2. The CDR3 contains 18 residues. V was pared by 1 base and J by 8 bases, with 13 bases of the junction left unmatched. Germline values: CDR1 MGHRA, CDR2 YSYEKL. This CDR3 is CASSQGQLAGAPWDEQFF. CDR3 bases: TGCGCCAGCAGCCAAGGCCAACTAGCGGGGGCACCATGGGATGAGCAGTTCTTC.

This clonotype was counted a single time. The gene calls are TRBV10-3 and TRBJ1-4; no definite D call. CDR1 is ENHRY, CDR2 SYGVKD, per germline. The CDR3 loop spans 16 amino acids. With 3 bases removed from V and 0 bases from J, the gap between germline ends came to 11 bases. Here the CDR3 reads CAISEPKSPTNEKLFF. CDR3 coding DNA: TGTGCCATCAGTGAACCTAAATCACCAACTAATGAAAAACTGTTTTTT.

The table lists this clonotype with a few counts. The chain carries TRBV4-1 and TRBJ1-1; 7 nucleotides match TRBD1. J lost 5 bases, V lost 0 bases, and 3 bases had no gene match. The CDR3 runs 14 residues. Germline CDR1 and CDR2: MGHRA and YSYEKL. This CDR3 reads CASSQDRGFTEAFF. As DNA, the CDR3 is TGCGCCAGCAGCCAAGACAGGGGGTTTACTGAAGCTTTCTTT.

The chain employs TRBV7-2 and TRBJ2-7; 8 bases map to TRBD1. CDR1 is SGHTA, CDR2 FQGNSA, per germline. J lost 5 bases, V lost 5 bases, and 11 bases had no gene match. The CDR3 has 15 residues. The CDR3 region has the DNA TGTGCCAGCAGCCAATTGGGACAGGCCCTGGACGAGCAGTACTTC. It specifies CASSQLGQALDEQYF.

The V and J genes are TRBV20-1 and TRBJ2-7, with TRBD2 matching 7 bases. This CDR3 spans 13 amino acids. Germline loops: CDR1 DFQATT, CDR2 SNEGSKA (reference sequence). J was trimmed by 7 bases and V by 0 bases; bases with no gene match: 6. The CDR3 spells CSARDSQGGEQYF. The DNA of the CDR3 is TGCAGTGCTAGAGATTCCCAGGGAGGGGAGCAGTACTTC.

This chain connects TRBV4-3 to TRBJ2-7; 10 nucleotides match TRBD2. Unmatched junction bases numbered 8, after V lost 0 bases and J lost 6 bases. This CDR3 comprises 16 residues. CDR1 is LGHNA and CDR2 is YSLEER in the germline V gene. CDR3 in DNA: TGCGCCAGCAGCCAAGAGGTAGCGGGGGGACTCTCCGAGCAGTACTTC. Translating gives CASSQEVAGGLSEQYF.

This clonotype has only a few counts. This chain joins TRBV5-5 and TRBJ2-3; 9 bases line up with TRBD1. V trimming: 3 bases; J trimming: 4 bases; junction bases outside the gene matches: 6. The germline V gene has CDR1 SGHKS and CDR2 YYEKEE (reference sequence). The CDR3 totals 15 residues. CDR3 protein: CASSSGQGDPDTQYF. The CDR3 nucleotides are TGTGCCAGCAGCTCGGGACAGGGAGACCCAGATACGCAGTATTTT.

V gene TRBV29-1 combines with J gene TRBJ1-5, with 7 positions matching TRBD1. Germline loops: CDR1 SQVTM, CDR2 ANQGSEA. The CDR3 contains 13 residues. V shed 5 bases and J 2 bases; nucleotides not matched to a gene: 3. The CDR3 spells CSVPGTGNQPQHF. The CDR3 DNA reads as TGCAGCGTTCCCGGGACAGGCAATCAGCCCCAGCATTTT.

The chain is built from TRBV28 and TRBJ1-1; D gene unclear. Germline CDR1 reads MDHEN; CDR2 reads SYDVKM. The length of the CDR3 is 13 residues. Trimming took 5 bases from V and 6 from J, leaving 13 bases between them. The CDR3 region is CASSPPGFAEAFF. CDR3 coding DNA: TGTGCCAGCAGTCCCCCGGGGTTCGCTGAAGCTTTCTTT.

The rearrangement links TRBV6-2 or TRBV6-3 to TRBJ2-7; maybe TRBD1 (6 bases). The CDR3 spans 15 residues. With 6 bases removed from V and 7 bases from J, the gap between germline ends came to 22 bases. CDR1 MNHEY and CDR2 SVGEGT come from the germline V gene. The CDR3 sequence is CASRSTTGSPNEQYF. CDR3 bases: TGTGCCAGCAGATCGACAACAGGGAGCCCCAATGAGCAGTACTTC.

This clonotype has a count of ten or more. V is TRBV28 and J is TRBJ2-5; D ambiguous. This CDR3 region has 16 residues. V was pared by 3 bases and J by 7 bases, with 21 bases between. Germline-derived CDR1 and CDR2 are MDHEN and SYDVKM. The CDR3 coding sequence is TGTGCCAGCAGTTTGTCTCTAGACGCCTCCCTTGGGACCCAGTACTTC. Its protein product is CASSLSLDASLGTQYF. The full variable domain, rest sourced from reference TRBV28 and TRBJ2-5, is DVKVTQSSRYLVKRTGEKVFLECVQDMDHENMFWYRQDPGLGLRLIYFSYDVKMKEKGDIPEGYSVSREKKERFSLILESASTNQTSMYLCASSLSLDASLGTQYFGPGTRLLVL.

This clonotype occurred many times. CDR3 nucleotide sequence: TGCGCCAGCAGCTTGGCGGGACAGCCCTTAACAGATACGCAGTATTTT. Its translation is CASSLAGQPLTDTQYF. The V gene is TRBV5-1, the J gene TRBJ2-3; 7 bases are a match to TRBD1. This CDR3 spans 16 amino acids. Germline-derived CDR1 and CDR2 are SGHRS and YFSETQ. Trimming cost V 0 bases and J 3 bases; bases outside gene matches: 7.

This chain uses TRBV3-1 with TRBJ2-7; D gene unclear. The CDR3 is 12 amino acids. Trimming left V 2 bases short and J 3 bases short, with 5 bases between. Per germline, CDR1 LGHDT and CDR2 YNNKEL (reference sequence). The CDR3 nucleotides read TGTGCCAGCAGCCAACAGGACTACGAGCAGTACTTC. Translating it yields CASSQQDYEQYF.

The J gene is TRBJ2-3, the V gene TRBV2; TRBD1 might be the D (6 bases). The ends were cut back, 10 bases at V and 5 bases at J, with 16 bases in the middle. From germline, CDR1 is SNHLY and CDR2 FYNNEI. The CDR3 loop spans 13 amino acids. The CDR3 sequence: CATAGQKRDTQYF. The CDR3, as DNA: TGTGCCACTGCAGGACAGAAGAGAGATACGCAGTATTTT.

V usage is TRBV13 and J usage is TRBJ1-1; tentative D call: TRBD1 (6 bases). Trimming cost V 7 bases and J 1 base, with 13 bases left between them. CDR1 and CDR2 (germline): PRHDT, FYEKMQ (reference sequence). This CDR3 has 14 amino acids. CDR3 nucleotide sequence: TGTGCCAGCACCAGAACGGGGGCGAACACTGAAGCTTTCTTT. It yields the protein CASTRTGANTEAFF.

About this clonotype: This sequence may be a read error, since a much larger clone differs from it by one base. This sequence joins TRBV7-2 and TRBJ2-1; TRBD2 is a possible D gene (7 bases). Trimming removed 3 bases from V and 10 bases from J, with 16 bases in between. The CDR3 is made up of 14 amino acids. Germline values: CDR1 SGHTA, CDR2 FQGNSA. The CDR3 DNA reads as TGTGCCAGCAGCTTGGCCGCGGGGGCCTACGAGCAGTTCTTC. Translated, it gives CASSLAAGAYEQFF.

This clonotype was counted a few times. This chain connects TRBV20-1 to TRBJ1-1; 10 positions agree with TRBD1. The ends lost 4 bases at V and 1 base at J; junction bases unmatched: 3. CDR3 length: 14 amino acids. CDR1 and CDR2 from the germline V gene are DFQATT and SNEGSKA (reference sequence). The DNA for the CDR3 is TGCAGTGCTACCCGGACAGGGGGGAACACTGAAGCTTTCTTT. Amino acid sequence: CSATRTGGNTEAFF.

The CDR3 loop is CSAGGHLTTNEKLFF. CDR3 nucleotides: TGCAGTGCTGGGGGACATTTGACAACTAATGAAAAACTGTTTTTT. V is TRBV20-1 and J is TRBJ1-4; perhaps TRBD1 as D (6 bases). Trimming left V 5 bases short and J 0 bases short, with 13 bases between. This CDR3 has 15 residues. From germline, CDR1 is DFQATT and CDR2 SNEGSKA (reference sequence).